One TCR beta chain is described in this entry. Only in-frame clones appear in the TCRdb table, and some are missing; sequencing was by immunoSEQ multiplex PCR. This table has 150,000 or so clones, almost 90% appearing once. The sample is drawn from a study of control samples from healthy donors and cancer patients. The CDR3 length is 15 residues. Germline V gene data show CDR1 as LNHDA and CDR2 as SQIVND (reference sequence). The junction had 7 bases not matched to a gene; V was cut back by 5 bases and J by 3 bases. The chain is built from TRBV19 and TRBJ2-7, with 10 bases matching TRBD1. Sequencing was performed on blood. The receptor comes from a woman aged 25 to 39 in good health. CDR3 DNA: TGTGCCAGTAGTTTTGGGACAGGGGAACTCTACGAGCAGTACTTC. The encoded protein is CASSFGTGELYEQYF.